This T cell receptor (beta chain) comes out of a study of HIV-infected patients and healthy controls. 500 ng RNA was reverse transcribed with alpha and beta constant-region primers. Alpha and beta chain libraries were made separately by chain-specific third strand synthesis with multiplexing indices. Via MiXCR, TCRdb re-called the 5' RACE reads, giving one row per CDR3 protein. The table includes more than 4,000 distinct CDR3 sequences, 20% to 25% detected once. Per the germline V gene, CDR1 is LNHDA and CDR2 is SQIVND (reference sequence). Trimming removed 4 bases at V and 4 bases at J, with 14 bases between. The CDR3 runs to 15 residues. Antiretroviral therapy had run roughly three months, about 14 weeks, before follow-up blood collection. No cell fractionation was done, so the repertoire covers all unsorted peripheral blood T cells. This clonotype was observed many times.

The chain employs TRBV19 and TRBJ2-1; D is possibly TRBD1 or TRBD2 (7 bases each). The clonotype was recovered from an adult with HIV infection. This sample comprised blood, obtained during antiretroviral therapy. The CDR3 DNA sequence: TGTGCCAGTAGTACGCCCAGGGGGGGGTACAATGAGCAGTTCTTC. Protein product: CASSTPRGGYNEQFF.